This is a list of T cell receptor beta chains from one sample in a study of CXCR3-negative and CXCR3-positive naive CD8 T cells. TCRdb reprocessed the 5' RACE reads, keeping one entry per CDR3 protein, no DNA. Its table records tens of thousands of distinct CDR3 sequences. Sample: naive CXCR3+ CD8+ T cells from blood. The receptors come from a human donor in good health. Some clones in this sample may be carry-over from other donors' samples. The CDR3 runs from the conserved cysteine through the conserved F or W. Each record gives: J gene, clone size, V gene, CDR3 protein. Clone size is shown for a subset of rows, as once, few, many or a class of expanded clone.

TRBJ2-7,NA,TRBV29-1,CSVEDLQGTNEQYF
TRBJ2-1,medium-sized,TRBV29-1,CSVDGLANEQFF
TRBJ2-7,NA,TRBV7-2,CASSPEQVTKAYEQYF
TRBJ2-3,NA,TRBV28,CASSLLWAGHTADTQYF
TRBJ2-1,NA,TRBV10-3,CAIRASGLAGNEQFF
TRBJ2-7,NA,TRBV29-1,CSVSGTPSYEQYF
TRBJ1-6,NA,TRBV5-6,CASSLVGGGITPLHF
TRBJ1-6,NA,TRBV18,CASSPGTGVNSPLHF
TRBJ1-2,NA,TRBV12-3/TRBV12-4,CASSAGLGGYTF
TRBJ2-5,NA,TRBV7-9,CASSLARLEETQYF
TRBJ2-7,NA,TRBV25-1,CASSEWRETYEQYF
TRBJ2-1,NA,TRBV7-9,CASRSSLIYEQFF
TRBJ2-7,NA,TRBV6-4,CASSEEAGGTYEQYF
TRBJ2-1,NA,TRBV7-9,CASSQIAADPYNEQFF
TRBJ2-2,NA,TRBV29-1,CSVDAGPGELFF
TRBJ1-4,NA,TRBV7-9,CASSPPRGGLSTNEKLFF
TRBJ1-2,NA,TRBV6-2/TRBV6-3,CASSYSLGDYGYTF
TRBJ2-3,NA,TRBV3-1,CASSRIADTQYF
TRBJ2-4,NA,TRBV28,CASSFPLKGPAKNIQYF
TRBJ2-5,NA,TRBV2,CASRRIGGETQYF
TRBJ2-7,NA,TRBV29-1,CSARLQGPYEQYF
TRBJ2-7,NA,TRBV29-1,CSVHLLRQGIVEQYF
TRBJ1-1,NA,TRBV7-9,CASSSAGGKEAFF
TRBJ1-2,NA,TRBV6-5,CASSYSLDHYGYTF
TRBJ2-4,NA,TRBV14,CAVGQRLAKNIQYF
TRBJ2-1,NA,TRBV9,CASSVTGGSYNEQFF
TRBJ2-7,NA,TRBV7-9,CASSRDMLSYEQYF
TRBJ2-1,NA,TRBV5-1,CASSPSERVYNEQFF
TRBJ2-1,NA,TRBV7-9,CASSTAGTRAPTTINEQFF
TRBJ2-7,NA,TRBV5-5,CDSSLRPGTGIYEQYF
TRBJ2-1,NA,TRBV29-1,CSVAGQGIYNEQFF
TRBJ1-1,NA,TRBV7-2,CASSRSDRNTEAFF